This T cell receptor (beta chain) was captured by sequencing in a study of graft-versus-host responses after intestinal transplantation. Study overall: For 2 to 4 years after anti-thymocyte globulin induction, all recipients took tacrolimus and steroids.

Profiled with immunoSEQ multiplex PCR; TCRdb holds only in-frame clones, not every one. Of tens of thousands of clones in the sample, roughly 91% were seen once. In the case of this clone: The target antigen is unknown.

The source of this sequence is a human donor who received an intestinal transplant. Sequencing was performed on unstimulated CD8+ T cells sorted from spleen or lymph node cells, taken before intestinal transplant.

The CDR3, as DNA: TGTGCCAGCAGTGAAGGGTCAGGGGGCTCCTACGAGCAGTACTTC. Translating it yields CASSEGSGGSYEQYF. The V call is TRBV2, the J call TRBJ2-7; 7 bases are shared with TRBD1. Germline V CDR1 and CDR2: SNHLY, FYNNEI. The CDR3 is made up of 15 amino acids. V was clipped by 1 base and J by 0 bases; unmatched bases: 3.